This T cell receptor (beta chain) was documented in a study of blood T cells in healthy people across ages. Findings of the study overall: Significant beta diversity loss was already apparent by age around 36, declining roughly linearly.

Then a second PCR, running about 6 to 12 cycles, was carried out with a sample-barcoded 5' primer and a J-beta primer mix. Each cDNA molecule was tagged by a template-switch adaptor with 12 random nucleotides. Via MiXCR, TCRdb re-called the 5' RACE reads, giving one row per CDR3 protein. In the table there are some 370,000 distinct CDR3 sequences, over 45% of which are singletons. The sample holds a few counts of this clonotype. Its target is unknown. Donors were systemically healthy Caucasian individuals from Russia aged 6 to 90 years. The sequence was collected from a man between 60 and 70 years old in good health. What was sequenced was blood.

This CDR3 is CASSQDATGVVDTQYF. CDR3 bases: TGCGCCAGCAGCCAAGATGCAACAGGGGTAGTAGATACGCAGTATTTT. The V and J genes are TRBV4-3 and TRBJ2-3; 7 bases are shared with TRBD1. Germline V lookup: CDR1 LGHNA, CDR2 YSLEER. This CDR3 is 16 amino acids long. The J segment lost 5 bases and the V segment lost 0 bases, leaving 8 bases of the junction unmatched.